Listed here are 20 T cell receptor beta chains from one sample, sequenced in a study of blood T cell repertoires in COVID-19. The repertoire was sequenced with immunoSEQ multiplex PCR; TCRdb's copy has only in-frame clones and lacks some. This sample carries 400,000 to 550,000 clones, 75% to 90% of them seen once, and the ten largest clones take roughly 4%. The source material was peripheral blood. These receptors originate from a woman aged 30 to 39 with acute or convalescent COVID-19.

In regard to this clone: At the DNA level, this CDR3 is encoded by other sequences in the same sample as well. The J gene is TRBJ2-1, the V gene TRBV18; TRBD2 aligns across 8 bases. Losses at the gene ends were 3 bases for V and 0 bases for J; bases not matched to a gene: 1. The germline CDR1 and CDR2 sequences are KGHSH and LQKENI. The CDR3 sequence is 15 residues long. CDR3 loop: CASSPLAGSYNEQFF. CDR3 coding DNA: TGTGCCAGCTCACCCCTAGCGGGCTCCTACAATGAGCAGTTCTTC.

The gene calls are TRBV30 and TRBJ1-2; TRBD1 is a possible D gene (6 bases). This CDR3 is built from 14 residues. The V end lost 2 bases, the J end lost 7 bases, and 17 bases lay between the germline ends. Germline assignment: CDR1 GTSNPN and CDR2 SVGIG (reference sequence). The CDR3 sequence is CAWSLRGANRGYTF. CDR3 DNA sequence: TGTGCCTGGAGTCTACGGGGGGCTAATCGTGGCTACACCTTC.

CDR3 coding DNA: TGTGCCAGCACTCGGACAGCGTCCTACGAGCAGTACTTC. This sequence encodes CASTRTASYEQYF. V gene TRBV2 combines with J gene TRBJ2-7; a possible D gene is TRBD1 (6 bases). The ends were cut back, 7 bases at V and 1 base at J, with 11 bases in the middle. CDR3 length equals 13 residues. Germline V gene lookup returns CDR1 SNHLY and CDR2 FYNNEI.

The CDR3 sequence: CASRTDRVEEKLFF. For the CDR3, the DNA is TGTGCCAGCAGAACGGACAGGGTTGAAGAAAAACTGTTTTTT. V and J are TRBV2 and TRBJ1-4; 8 bases agree with TRBD1. The CDR3 is made up of 14 amino acids. The junction had 8 bases not matched to a gene; V was cut back by 6 bases and J by 8 bases. Germline V gives CDR1 SNHLY, CDR2 FYNNEI.

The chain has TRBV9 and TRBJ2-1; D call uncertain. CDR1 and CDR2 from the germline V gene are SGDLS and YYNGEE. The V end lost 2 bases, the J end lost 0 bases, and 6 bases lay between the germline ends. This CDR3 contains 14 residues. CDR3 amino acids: CASSVSRSYNEQFF. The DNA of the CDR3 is TGTGCCAGCAGCGTTTCCCGCTCCTACAATGAGCAGTTCTTC.

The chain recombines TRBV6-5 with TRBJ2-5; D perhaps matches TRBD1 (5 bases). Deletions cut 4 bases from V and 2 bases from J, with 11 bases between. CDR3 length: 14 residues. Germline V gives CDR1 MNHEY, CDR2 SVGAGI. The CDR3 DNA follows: TGTGCCAGCAGTTCGACAGCACTACAAGAGACCCAGTACTTC. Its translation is CASSSTALQETQYF.

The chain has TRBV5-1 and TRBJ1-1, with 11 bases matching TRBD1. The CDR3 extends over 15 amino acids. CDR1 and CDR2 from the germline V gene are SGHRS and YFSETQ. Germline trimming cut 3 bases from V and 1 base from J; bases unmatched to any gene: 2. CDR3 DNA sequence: TGCGCCAGCAGCTCTGGGACAGGGGGGAACACTGAAGCTTTCTTT. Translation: CASSSGTGGNTEAFF.

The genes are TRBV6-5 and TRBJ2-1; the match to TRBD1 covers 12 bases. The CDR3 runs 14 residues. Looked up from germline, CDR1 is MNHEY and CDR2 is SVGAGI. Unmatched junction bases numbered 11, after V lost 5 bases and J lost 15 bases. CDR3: CASSPGQGALYRFF. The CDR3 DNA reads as TGTGCCAGCAGTCCGGGACAGGGGGCATTATATCGGTTCTTC.

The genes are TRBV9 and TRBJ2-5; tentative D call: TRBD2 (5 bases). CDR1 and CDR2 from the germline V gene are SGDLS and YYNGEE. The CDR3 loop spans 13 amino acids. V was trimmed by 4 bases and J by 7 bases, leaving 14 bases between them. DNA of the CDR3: TGTGCCAGCAGCACCCGCCCTCGGGGGACCCAGTACTTC. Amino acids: CASSTRPRGTQYF.

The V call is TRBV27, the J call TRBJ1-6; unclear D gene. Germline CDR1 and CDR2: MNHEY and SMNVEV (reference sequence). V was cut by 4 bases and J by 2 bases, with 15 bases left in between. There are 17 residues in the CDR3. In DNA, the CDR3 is TGTGCCAGCAGTTATAAGGCAGTGGGCACCTATAATTCACCCCTCCACTTT. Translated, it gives CASSYKAVGTYNSPLHF.

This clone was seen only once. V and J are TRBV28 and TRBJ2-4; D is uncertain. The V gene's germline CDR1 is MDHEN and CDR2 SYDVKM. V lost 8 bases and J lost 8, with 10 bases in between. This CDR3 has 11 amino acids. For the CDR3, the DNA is TGTGCCAGCGGTGCACGGGACATTCAGTACTTC. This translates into CASGARDIQYF.

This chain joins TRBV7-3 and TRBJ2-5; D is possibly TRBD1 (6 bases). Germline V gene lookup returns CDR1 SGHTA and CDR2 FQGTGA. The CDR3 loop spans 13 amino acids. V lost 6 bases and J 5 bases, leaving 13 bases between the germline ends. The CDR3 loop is CASSSGVGETQYF. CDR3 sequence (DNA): TGTGCCAGCAGTTCAGGGGTTGGGGAGACCCAGTACTTC. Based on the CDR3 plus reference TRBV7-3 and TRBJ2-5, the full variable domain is GAGVSQTPSNKVTEKGKYVELRCDPISGHTALYWYRQSLGQGPEFLIYFQGTGAADDSGLPNDRFFAVRPEGSVSTLKIQRTERGDSAVYLCASSSGVGETQYFGPGTRLLVL.

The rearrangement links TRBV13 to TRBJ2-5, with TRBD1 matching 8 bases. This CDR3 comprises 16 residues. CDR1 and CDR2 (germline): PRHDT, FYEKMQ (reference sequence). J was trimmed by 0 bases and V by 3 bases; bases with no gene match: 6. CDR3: CASSFTGTGHQETQYF. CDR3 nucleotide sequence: TGTGCCAGCAGCTTCACCGGGACAGGACACCAAGAGACCCAGTACTTC.

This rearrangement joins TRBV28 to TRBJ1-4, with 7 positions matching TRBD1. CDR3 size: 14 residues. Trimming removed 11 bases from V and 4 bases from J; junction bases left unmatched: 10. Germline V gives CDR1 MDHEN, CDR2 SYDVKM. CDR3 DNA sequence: TGTGCCGGAAAAAGACAGGGCCGTAATGAAAAACTGTTTTTT. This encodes CAGKRQGRNEKLFF.

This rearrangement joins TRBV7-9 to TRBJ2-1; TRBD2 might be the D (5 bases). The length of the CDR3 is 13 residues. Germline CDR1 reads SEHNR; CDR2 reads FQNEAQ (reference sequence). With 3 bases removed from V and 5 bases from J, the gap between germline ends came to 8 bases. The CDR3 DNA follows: TGTGCCAGCAGCTTTCCCGGGGACAATGAGCAGTTCTTC. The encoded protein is CASSFPGDNEQFF. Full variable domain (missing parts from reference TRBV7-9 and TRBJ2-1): DTGVSQNPRHKITKRGQNVTFRCDPISEHNRLYWYRQTLGQGPEFLTYFQNEAQLEKSRLLSDRFSAERPKGSFSTLEIQRTEQGDSAMYLCASSFPGDNEQFFGPGTRLTVL.

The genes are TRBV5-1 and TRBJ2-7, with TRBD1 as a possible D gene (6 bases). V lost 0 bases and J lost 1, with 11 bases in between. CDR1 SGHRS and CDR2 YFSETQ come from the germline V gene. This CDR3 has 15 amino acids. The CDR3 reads CASSLGQGKSYEQYF. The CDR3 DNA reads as TGCGCCAGCAGCTTGGGCCAGGGGAAATCCTACGAGCAGTACTTC. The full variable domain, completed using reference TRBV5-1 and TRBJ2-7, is KAGVTQTPRYLIKTRGQQVTLSCSPISGHRSVSWYQQTPGQGLQFLFEYFSETQRNKGNFPGRFSGRQFSNSRSEMNVSTLELGDSALYLCASSLGQGKSYEQYFGPGTRLTVT.

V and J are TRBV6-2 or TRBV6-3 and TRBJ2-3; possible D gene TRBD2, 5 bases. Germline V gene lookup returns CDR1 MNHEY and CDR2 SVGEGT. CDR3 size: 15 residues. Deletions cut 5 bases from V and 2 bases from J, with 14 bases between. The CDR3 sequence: CASSTRGSNTDTQYF. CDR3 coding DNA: TGTGCCAGCAGTACCCGTGGGAGTAACACAGATACGCAGTATTTT.

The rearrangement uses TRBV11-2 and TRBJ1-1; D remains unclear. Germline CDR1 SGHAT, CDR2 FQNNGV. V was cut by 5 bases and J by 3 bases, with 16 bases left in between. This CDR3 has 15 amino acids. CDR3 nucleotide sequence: TGTGCCAGCAGCCCCGTTGCGGGAGCGGACACTGAAGCTTTCTTT. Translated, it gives CASSPVAGADTEAFF.

CDR3 in amino acids: CATSDPRDYEQYF. As DNA, the CDR3 is TGTGCCACCAGTGATCCCAGGGACTACGAGCAGTACTTC. The chain employs TRBV24-1 and TRBJ2-7, with D possibly TRBD1 on 5 matching bases. Trimming left V 3 bases short and J 3 bases short, with 8 bases between. Germline V gene data show CDR1 as KGHDR and CDR2 as SFDVKD. The CDR3 runs to 13 residues.

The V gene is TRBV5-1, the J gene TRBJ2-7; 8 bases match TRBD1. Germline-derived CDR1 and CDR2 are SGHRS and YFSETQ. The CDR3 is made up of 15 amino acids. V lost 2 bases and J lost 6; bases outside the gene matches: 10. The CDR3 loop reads CASSLRPGQEFEQYF. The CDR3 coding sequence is TGCGCCAGCAGCTTACGACCGGGACAGGAGTTCGAGCAGTACTTC.